These T cell receptor beta chains were read from a single sample in a study of control samples from healthy donors and cancer patients. The protocol was immunoSEQ multiplex PCR, while the TCRdb copy is restricted to in-frame clones and leaves out a portion. The sample has roughly 93,000 clones; roughly nine tenths are singletons. Sequencing was carried out using PBMCs. These receptors came from a woman aged 50 to 60 with colorectal cancer. Both conserved end residues are part of each CDR3. Each record gives: D gene, V gene, CDR3 length, J gene, CDR3 protein. D genes are given only for firm matches.

-,TRBV5-1,13,TRBJ2-5,CASSLSLGETQYF
-,TRBV24-1,17,TRBJ2-3,CATSDQSYPPSTDTQYF
TRBD1,TRBV27,16,TRBJ2-1,CASSLDRDGSTDEQFF
-,TRBV19,13,TRBJ2-2,CASSIGSTGELFF
-,TRBV4-3,16,TRBJ2-3,CASSERSWGDTDTQYF
-,TRBV5-5,17,TRBJ1-1,CASSPRRGGVMNTEAFF
TRBD2,TRBV6-1,20,TRBJ2-3,CASSELAGELRVSGTDTQYF
-,TRBV9,15,TRBJ2-3,CASSVDGTKVDTQYF
TRBD1,TRBV5-1,16,TRBJ1-1,CASSRTGGAGDTEAFF
TRBD1,TRBV5-5,16,TRBJ1-2,CASSLLGGQLNYGYTF
-,TRBV5-4,13,TRBJ1-1,CASSFRGATEAFF
TRBD2,TRBV4-3,16,TRBJ2-1,CASSVLAMSSYNEQFF
TRBD1,TRBV3-1/TRBV3-2,16,TRBJ1-6,CASSQGPGGFNSPLHF
TRBD2,TRBV19,15,TRBJ2-1,CATSGLAGGYNEQFF
TRBD1,TRBV7-3,14,TRBJ2-2,CASSSGQHTGELFF
TRBD1,TRBV30,14,TRBJ1-2,CAWNSGGAWYGYTF
TRBD1,TRBV30,11,TRBJ1-1,CASSQGGSAFF